These T cell receptor beta chains were read from a single sample in a study of T cells after posttransplantation cyclophosphamide. The data were produced by immunoSEQ multiplex PCR, yet TCRdb's version contains in-frame clones alone and is incomplete. The sample includes around 9,200 clones, roughly 89% seen only once; the top ten take around 1.6%. Sequencing was performed on memory CD4+ T cells sorted from PBMCs. These TCRs come from a woman in her sixties or seventies in good health, CMV-negative, and a related stem cell transplant donor. Each CDR3 is given with its conserved first and last residue. The order of the fields is clone size, D gene, J gene, V gene, CDR3 protein, CDR3 DNA. The D gene is left open where the match is weak. Size values are once, few and many counts, or a class for expanded clones, and some rows have none.

.	.	TRBJ2-3	TRBV2	CASSAVSDTQYF	TGTGCCAGCAGTGCGGTCTCAGATACGCAGTATTTT
.	.	TRBJ1-1	TRBV18	CASSPTVNTEAFF	TGTGCCAGCTCACCGACAGTAAACACTGAAGCTTTCTTT
.	.	TRBJ1-5	TRBV5-4	CASSLRGTQPQHF	TGTGCCAGCAGCTTGCGGGGGACTCAGCCCCAGCATTTT
.	.	TRBJ1-2	TRBV28	CASSLSAGWSMGGYTF	TGTGCCAGCAGTTTATCGGCGGGGTGGAGTATGGGTGGCTACACCTTC
once	TRBD1	TRBJ1-3	TRBV7-2	CASSAGQGGSSGNTIYF	TGTGCCAGCAGCGCGGGACAGGGAGGGAGCTCTGGAAACACCATATATTTT
.	.	TRBJ1-1	TRBV5-1	CASSLNRVTEAFF	TGCGCCAGCAGCCTAAACAGGGTAACTGAAGCTTTCTTT
.	.	TRBJ2-3	TRBV6-1	CASSEMGSVIDTQYF	TGTGCCAGCAGTGAAATGGGTAGCGTAATAGATACGCAGTATTTT
.	TRBD1	TRBJ2-5	TRBV28	CASSSLLRGRQETQYF	TGTGCCAGCAGTTCTTTACTCAGGGGGCGCCAAGAGACCCAGTACTTC
.	.	TRBJ2-3	TRBV19	CASSQAGRGTDTQYF	TGTGCCAGTAGTCAGGCCGGCAGGGGCACAGATACGCAGTATTTT
.	.	TRBJ1-2	TRBV18	CASSPGSNYGYTF	TGTGCCAGCTCACCGGGCTCTAACTATGGCTACACCTTC
.	.	TRBJ1-3	TRBV7-9	CASSLSAMRGNTIYF	TGTGCCAGCAGCTTAAGCGCCATGCGAGGAAACACCATATATTTT
.	.	TRBJ2-3	TRBV2	CASTRTDVSTDTQYF	TGTGCCAGCACCCGGACTGACGTTAGCACAGATACGCAGTATTTT
.	TRBD1	TRBJ1-6	TRBV6-1	CATRQGLNSPLHF	TGTGCCACCCGACAGGGTTTAAATTCCCCCCTCCACTTT
.	TRBD1	TRBJ1-2	TRBV2	CASSASTGRGGYTF	TGTGCCAGCAGTGCGTCGACAGGGAGAGGAGGCTACACCTTC
.	.	TRBJ1-2	TRBV7-9	CASSDYRVEGYTF	TGTGCCAGCAGCGACTACAGGGTAGAAGGCTACACCTTC
.	.	TRBJ1-2	TRBV30	CAWSASGWYGYTF	TGTGCCTGGAGTGCCTCAGGGTGGTATGGCTACACCTTC
.	TRBD2	TRBJ2-6	TRBV7-2	CASSLAQRGGQGAGANVLTF	TGTGCCAGCAGCTTAGCCCAGCGGGGGGGCCAAGGTGCTGGGGCCAACGTCCTGACTTTC
.	.	TRBJ2-3	TRBV6-5	CASHKSGETDTQYF	TGTGCCAGTCACAAGTCAGGGGAGACAGATACGCAGTATTTT
.	TRBD1	TRBJ1-2	TRBV2	CASQRKPQGADGYTF	TGTGCCAGCCAGAGGAAACCACAGGGGGCGGATGGCTACACCTTC
.	.	TRBJ2-1	TRBV28	CASAEAGWKGDNEQFF	TGTGCCAGCGCCGAGGCTGGCTGGAAGGGAGACAATGAGCAGTTCTTC
.	.	TRBJ1-2	TRBV28	CAIRSGDSGYTF	TGTGCCATCCGTTCGGGTGATTCGGGCTACACCTTC
.	.	TRBJ1-1	TRBV19	CASMGGYEAFF	TGTGCCAGTATGGGGGGTTATGAAGCTTTCTTT
once	.	TRBJ2-7	TRBV6-5	CASSNYGAQYF	TGTGCCAGCAGTAACTACGGTGCGCAGTACTTC
.	.	TRBJ1-2	TRBV7-2	CASTSDGTNYGYTF	TGTGCCAGCACCTCGGACGGGACTAACTATGGCTACACCTTC
.	TRBD1	TRBJ2-2	TRBV7-6	CASSTGQGDTGELFF	TGTGCCAGCAGCACGGGACAGGGGGACACCGGGGAGCTGTTTTTT
.	TRBD2	TRBJ2-3	TRBV5-1	CASSLPARELPDTQYF	TGCGCCAGCAGCTTACCTGCGCGGGAGTTACCAGATACGCAGTATTTT
.	.	TRBJ2-6	TRBV29-1	CSVDAGRGGANVLTF	TGCAGCGTGGACGCCGGCCGGGGAGGGGCCAACGTCCTGACTTTC
.	TRBD2	TRBJ2-1	TRBV23-1	CASSQSGLAGGSSYNEQFF	TGCGCCAGCAGTCAATCAGGACTAGCGGGGGGTAGCTCCTACAATGAGCAGTTCTTC
.	TRBD1	TRBJ1-6	TRBV9	CASSVGQGALWSPLHF	TGTGCCAGCAGCGTAGGACAGGGTGCCCTCTGGTCACCCCTCCACTTT
.	TRBD1	TRBJ1-4	TRBV28	CASSAGQGYNEKLFF	TGTGCCAGCAGTGCTGGACAGGGGTATAATGAAAAACTGTTTTTT
.	TRBD1	TRBJ1-4	TRBV29-1	CSARDSSNEKLFF	TGCAGCGCCCGGGACAGTTCTAATGAAAAACTGTTTTTT
.	.	TRBJ1-4	TRBV19	CASSTPKQGTNEKLFF	TGTGCCAGTAGTACCCCCAAACAGGGAACTAATGAAAAACTGTTTTTT
.	.	TRBJ2-1	TRBV7-3	CASSLIPQVGVGEQFF	TGTGCCAGCAGCTTAATCCCACAGGTTGGGGTGGGTGAGCAGTTCTTC
.	.	TRBJ1-5	TRBV9	CASSLGGEYSNQPQHF	TGTGCCAGCAGCCTAGGGGGGGAGTATAGCAATCAGCCCCAGCATTTT
.	.	TRBJ1-5	TRBV27	CASSPTGREPQHF	TGTGCCAGCAGTCCTACAGGGCGGGAGCCCCAGCATTTT
few	.	TRBJ2-5	TRBV5-1	CASSLAPGQETQYF	TGCGCCAGCAGCTTGGCCCCAGGCCAAGAGACCCAGTACTTC
once	TRBD1	TRBJ1-3	TRBV13	CASSTRTGRISGNTIYF	TGTGCCAGCAGCACCCGGACAGGGAGAATCTCTGGAAACACCATATATTTT
.	TRBD2	TRBJ2-7	TRBV28	CASSTPAGDEQYF	TGTGCCAGCAGTACTCCAGCGGGGGATGAGCAGTACTTC
.	.	TRBJ2-1	TRBV7-3	CASSSNNEQFF	TGTGCCAGCAGCTCCAACAATGAGCAGTTCTTC
.	TRBD1	TRBJ1-2	TRBV29-1	CSVAGQVNYGYTF	TGCAGCGTTGCCGGACAGGTTAACTATGGCTACACCTTC
.	.	TRBJ1-6	TRBV25-1	CASSEGQLVNSPLHF	TGTGCCAGCAGTGAGGGGCAGTTGGTTAATTCACCCCTCCACTTT
.	.	TRBJ2-6	TRBV7-6	CASSSGQRTNVLTF	TGTGCCAGCAGCTCCGGACAGAGAACCAACGTCCTGACTTTC
.	TRBD1	TRBJ2-3	TRBV7-2	CASSLGQGATDTQYF	TGTGCCAGCAGCCTTGGGCAGGGGGCTACAGATACGCAGTATTTT
.	.	TRBJ2-6	TRBV5-1	CASSPGLRPGANVLTF	TGCGCCAGCAGCCCGGGTCTCCGTCCCGGGGCCAACGTCCTGACTTTC
few	.	TRBJ2-3	TRBV11-1	CASSSPFRRTALATQYF	TGTGCCAGCAGCTCTCCCTTCCGTCGGACAGCTCTGGCTACGCAGTATTTT
.	.	TRBJ2-6	TRBV19	CASKPLQGSGANVLTF	TGTGCCAGTAAGCCTCTACAGGGTTCTGGGGCCAACGTCCTGACTTTC
.	TRBD2	TRBJ2-5	TRBV7-8	CASSLDLLAGGQETQYF	TGTGCCAGCAGCTTAGACCTACTAGCGGGGGGACAAGAGACCCAGTACTTC
.	.	TRBJ1-3	TRBV9	CASSVSGAHSGNTIYF	TGTGCCAGCAGCGTATCAGGGGCCCACTCTGGAAACACCATATATTTT
.	.	TRBJ2-1	TRBV19	CASSISKGARQFF	TGTGCCAGTAGTATAAGTAAAGGGGCTCGGCAGTTCTTC
.	.	TRBJ1-5	TRBV30	CAWSVAGDQPQHF	TGTGCCTGGAGTGTGGCGGGGGATCAGCCCCAGCATTTT
.	TRBD1	TRBJ2-7	TRBV4-1	CASSLGQGAIGYEQYF	TGCGCCAGCAGCCTCGGTCAGGGGGCAATTGGTTACGAGCAGTACTTC
.	.	TRBJ2-2	TRBV13	CASSFRQLYTGELFF	TGTGCCAGCAGCTTTCGCCAACTTTACACCGGGGAGCTGTTTTTT
.	TRBD1	TRBJ2-7	TRBV5-1	CASSLARYWDSSYEQYF	TGCGCCAGCAGCTTGGCCCGATACTGGGACAGCTCCTACGAGCAGTACTTC
.	TRBD2	TRBJ2-3	TRBV7-8	CASSASGGATDTQYF	TGTGCCAGCAGCGCTAGCGGGGGGGCCACAGATACGCAGTATTTT
few	.	TRBJ1-4	TRBV7-2	CASSSSGRIDEKLFF	TGTGCCAGCAGCTCATCAGGGAGGATCGATGAAAAACTGTTTTTT